The T cell receptor (beta chain) under discussion was sequenced for a study of blood T cell repertoires in COVID-19. Followed over time, Seattle patients had been enrolled while infection was active. The V end was cut by 3 bases, the J end by 6 bases, with 15 bases between. This CDR3 comprises 15 residues. Germline V gene data show CDR1 as MDHEN and CDR2 as SYDVKM. How the authors handled the data: Estimation of nucleated cell counts was performed using reference gene primer amplification. Produced via immunoSEQ multiplex PCR; TCRdb's table is partial and in-frame only. That table furnishes V, J and clone size, whereas the DNA furnished D and trimming. The sample comprises approximately 150,000 clones, around 86% of which are singletons, and roughly 2.4% rests with the top ten.

This rearrangement joins TRBV28 to TRBJ2-1; TRBD2 might be the D (6 bases). The sample comprised peripheral blood. The sequence was obtained from a woman older than 75 with COVID-19, enrolled during active disease. The CDR3 protein is CASSLGAGGINEQFF. The CDR3 nucleotides read TGTGCCAGCAGTTTGGGAGCGGGCGGAATCAATGAGCAGTTCTTC. Drawing the rest from reference TRBV28 and TRBJ2-1, the complete variable domain is DVKVTQSSRYLVKRTGEKVFLECVQDMDHENMFWYRQDPGLGLRLIYFSYDVKMKEKGDIPEGYSVSREKKERFSLILESASTNQTSMYLCASSLGAGGINEQFFGPGTRLTVL.